The T cell receptor (beta chain) described here comes from a study of high-grade serous ovarian cancer treatment subgroups (dated by TCRdb to the early 2020s). Turning to the overall study: On average, each sample produced 14,192 sequencing reads and roughly 7,000 unique TCR beta rearrangements. The study examined TCR beta repertoires in high-grade serous ovarian cancer patients who were grouped under a laparoscopic triage algorithm by complete gross resection or by neoadjuvant chemotherapy response. In total there were around 99 samples, since every patient provided one primary tumor sample and two metastatic tumor samples. Of the roughly 30 patients in the cohort, approximately ten had no residual disease after primary surgery (R0), approximately ten were excellent NACT responders, and approximately ten were poor NACT responders.

Here is what the overall study found, with its caveats: TCR clonal relatedness showed a positive correlation with neoantigen level and a trend toward positive correlation with copy number variation and mutation load from whole-genome sequencing. TCR repertoire analyses were focused on CDR3, and CDR1 and CDR2 were not analyzed. Repertoire similarity between tumors from the same patient ranged from roughly 0.095 to 0.85, while tumors from different patients showed almost no similarity. Because bulk tumor TCR sequencing provided no spatial information, insight into HGSC tumor complexity and diversity was limited.

Comments on this clone: Its specific antigen is unknown. Per-base qualities were not stored, and no clone one base away is much larger.

Tumor samples were collected prior to definitive surgery or chemotherapy. The MD Anderson Biospecimen Extraction Resource handled genomic DNA extraction, while the MD Anderson Cancer Genomics Laboratory carried out the TCR sequencing. High-throughput TCR profiling via ImmunoSEQ was performed on the roughly 98 tumor samples. In the authors' own workflow: Repertoire diversity metrics included richness (unique productive sequences), clonality, evenness and relatedness; Bhattacharyya coefficient assessed similarity between samples. A sensitivity analysis excluded TCRs with fewer than two reads and gave consistent conclusions. TCRdb obtained this table from immuneACCESS and retained in-frame rearrangements with V and J assigned. These tables miss some clones; where compared with another copy, unresolved V genes account for less than half of the shortfall, and the remainder is unexplained. The V and J calls and clone size are taken from that table; D and trimming were inferred from the DNA. The sample records roughly 5,300 clones, 60% to 80% of which are singletons. 4.5% to 7% of the sample is in the top ten clones.

V loses 3 bases, J loses 1 base, and the germline ends lie 7 bases apart. The germline V gene specifies SGHDT as CDR1 and YYEEEE as CDR2. The CDR3 covers 13 residues, taking in both the cysteine and the phenylalanine. Left in the record is the CDR3 DNA by itself, 39 bases read in frame from the first base. The TCR sequence derives from a human patient with high-grade serous ovarian cancer. The specimen was tumor tissue. Recombination joined TRBV5-6 with TRBJ1-1, with the D gene not clear enough to name. This receptor carries the CDR3 CASSYAGNTEAFF. Read as DNA, the sequence is TGTGCCAGCAGCTACGCAGGGAACACTGAAGCTTTCTTT.